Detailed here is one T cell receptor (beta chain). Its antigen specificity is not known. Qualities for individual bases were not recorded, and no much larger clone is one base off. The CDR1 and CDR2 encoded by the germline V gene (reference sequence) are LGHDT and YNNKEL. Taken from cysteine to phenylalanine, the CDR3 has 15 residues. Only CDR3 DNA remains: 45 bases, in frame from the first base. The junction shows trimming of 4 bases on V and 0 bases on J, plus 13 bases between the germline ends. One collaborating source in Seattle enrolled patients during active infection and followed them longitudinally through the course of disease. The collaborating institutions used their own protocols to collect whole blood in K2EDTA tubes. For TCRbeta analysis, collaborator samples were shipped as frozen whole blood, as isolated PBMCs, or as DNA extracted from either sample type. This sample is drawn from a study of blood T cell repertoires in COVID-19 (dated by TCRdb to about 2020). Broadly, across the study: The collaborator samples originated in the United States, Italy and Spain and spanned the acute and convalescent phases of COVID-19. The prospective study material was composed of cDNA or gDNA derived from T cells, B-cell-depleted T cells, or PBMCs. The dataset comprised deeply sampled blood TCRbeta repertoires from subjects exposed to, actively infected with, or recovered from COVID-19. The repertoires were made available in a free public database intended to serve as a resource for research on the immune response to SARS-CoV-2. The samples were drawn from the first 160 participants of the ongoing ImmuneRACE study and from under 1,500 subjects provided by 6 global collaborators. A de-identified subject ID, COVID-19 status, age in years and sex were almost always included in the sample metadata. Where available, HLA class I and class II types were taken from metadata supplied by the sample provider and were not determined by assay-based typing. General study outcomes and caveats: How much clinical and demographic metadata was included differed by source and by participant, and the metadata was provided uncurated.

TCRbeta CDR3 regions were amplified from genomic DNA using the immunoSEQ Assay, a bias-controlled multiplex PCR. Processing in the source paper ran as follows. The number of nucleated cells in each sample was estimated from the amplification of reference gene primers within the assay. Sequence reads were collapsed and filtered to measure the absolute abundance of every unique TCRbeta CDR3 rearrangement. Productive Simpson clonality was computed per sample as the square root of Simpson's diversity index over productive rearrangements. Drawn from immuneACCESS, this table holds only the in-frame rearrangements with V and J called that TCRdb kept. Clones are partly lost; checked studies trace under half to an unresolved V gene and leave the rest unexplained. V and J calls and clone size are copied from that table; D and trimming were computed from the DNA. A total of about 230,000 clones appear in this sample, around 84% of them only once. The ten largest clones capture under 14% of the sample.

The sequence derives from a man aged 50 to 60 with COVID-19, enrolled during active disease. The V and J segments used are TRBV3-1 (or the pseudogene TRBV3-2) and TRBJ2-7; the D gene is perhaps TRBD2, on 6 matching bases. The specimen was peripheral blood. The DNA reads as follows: TGTGCCAGCAGCCCATTTGGGGGGAGCTCCTACGAGCAGTACTTC. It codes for CASSPFGGSSYEQYF.